The entry that follows covers one T cell receptor (beta chain) sequence. Its cognate antigen is unknown. CDR3 length: 19 amino acids. With V trimmed by 5 bases and J by 3 bases, 21 bases remained unmatched. CDR1 and CDR2 (germline): SGHAT, FQNNGV. This specimen belongs to a study of T cell responses to AZD1222 COVID-19 vaccine. General observations from the study: Close to half of all spike-specific TCRs reportedly target regions of the variants that are unmutated.

Data came from immunoSEQ multiplex PCR; TCRdb stores just in-frame clones and leaves some out. The sample yields some 190,000 clones, 85% to 90% seen once. This clonotype originated in an adult in good health. Sequencing used peripheral blood, obtained on day 0 of AZD1222 vaccination. The chain carries TRBV11-2 and TRBJ1-2, with TRBD1 matching over 7 bases. CDR3 amino acids: CASSPGAGTGDVRDYGYTF. Here the CDR3 DNA reads TGTGCCAGCAGCCCCGGGGCCGGTACAGGGGACGTTCGGGACTATGGCTACACCTTC.